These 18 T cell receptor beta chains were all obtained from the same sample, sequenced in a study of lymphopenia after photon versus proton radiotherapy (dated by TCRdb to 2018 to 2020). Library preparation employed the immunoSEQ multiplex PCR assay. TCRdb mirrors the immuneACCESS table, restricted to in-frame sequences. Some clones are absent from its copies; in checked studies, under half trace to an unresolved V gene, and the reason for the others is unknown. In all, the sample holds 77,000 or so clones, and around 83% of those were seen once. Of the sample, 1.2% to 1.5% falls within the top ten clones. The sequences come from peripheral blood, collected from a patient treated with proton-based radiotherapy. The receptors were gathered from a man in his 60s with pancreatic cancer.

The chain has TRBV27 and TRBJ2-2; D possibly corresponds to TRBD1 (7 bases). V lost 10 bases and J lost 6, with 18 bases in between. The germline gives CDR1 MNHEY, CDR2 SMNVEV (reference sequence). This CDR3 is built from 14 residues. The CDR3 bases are TGTGCCACGGGGGCAGGGGGGTTAGCCGGGGAGCTGTTTTTT. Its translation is CATGAGGLAGELFF.

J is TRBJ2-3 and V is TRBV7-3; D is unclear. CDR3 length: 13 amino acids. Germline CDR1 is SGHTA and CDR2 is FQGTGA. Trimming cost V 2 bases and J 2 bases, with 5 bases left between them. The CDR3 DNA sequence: TGTGCCAGCAGCTTATCCCTCACAGATACGCAGTATTTT. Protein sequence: CASSLSLTDTQYF.

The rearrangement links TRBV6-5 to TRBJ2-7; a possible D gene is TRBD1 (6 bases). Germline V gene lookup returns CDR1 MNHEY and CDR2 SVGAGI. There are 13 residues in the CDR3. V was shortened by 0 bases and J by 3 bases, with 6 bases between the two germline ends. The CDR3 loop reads CASSYSTGYEQYF. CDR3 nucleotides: TGTGCCAGCAGTTACTCGACAGGCTACGAGCAGTACTTC.

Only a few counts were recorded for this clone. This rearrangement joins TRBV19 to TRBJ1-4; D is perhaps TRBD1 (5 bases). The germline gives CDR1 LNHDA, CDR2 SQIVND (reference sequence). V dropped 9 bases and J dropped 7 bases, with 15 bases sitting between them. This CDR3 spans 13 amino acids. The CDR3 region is CASTPQGTEKLFF. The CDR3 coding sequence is TGTGCCAGCACACCTCAGGGCACTGAAAAACTGTTTTTT.

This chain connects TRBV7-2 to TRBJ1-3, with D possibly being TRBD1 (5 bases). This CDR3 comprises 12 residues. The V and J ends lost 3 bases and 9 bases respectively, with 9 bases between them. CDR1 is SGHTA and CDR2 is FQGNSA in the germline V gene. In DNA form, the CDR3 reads TGTGCCAGCAGCTTGACAGCGCGCACCATATATTTT. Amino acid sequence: CASSLTARTIYF.

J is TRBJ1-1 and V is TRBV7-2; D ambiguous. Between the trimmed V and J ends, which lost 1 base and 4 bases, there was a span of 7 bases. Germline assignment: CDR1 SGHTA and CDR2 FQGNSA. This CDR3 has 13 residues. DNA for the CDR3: TGTGCCAGCAGCTTAGGGGGTGGCACTGAAGCTTTCTTT. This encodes CASSLGGGTEAFF.

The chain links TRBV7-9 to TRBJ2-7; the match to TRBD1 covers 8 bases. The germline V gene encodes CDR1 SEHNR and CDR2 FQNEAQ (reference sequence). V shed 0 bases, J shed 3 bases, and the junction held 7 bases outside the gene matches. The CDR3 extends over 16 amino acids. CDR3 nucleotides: TGTGCCAGCAGCTTAGCTCAGTACAGGGGGAACTACGAGCAGTACTTC. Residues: CASSLAQYRGNYEQYF.

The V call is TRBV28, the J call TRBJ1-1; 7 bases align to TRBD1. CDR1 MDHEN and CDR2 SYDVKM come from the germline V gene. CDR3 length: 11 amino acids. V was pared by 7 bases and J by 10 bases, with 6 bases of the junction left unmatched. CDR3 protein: CASILAGGAFF. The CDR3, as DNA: TGTGCCAGCATTCTCGCAGGGGGAGCTTTCTTT.

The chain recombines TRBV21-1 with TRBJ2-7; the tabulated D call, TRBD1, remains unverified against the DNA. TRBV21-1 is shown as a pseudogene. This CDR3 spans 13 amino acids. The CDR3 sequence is CASSQGQIYEQYF. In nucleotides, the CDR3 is TGTGCCAGCAGCCAGGGACAAATATACGAGCAGTACTTC.

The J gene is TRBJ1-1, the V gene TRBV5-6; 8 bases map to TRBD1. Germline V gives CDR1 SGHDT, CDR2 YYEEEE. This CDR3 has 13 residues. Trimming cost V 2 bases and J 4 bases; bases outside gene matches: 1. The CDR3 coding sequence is TGTGCCAGCAGCTTAACAGGGGGCACTGAAGCTTTCTTT. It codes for CASSLTGGTEAFF.

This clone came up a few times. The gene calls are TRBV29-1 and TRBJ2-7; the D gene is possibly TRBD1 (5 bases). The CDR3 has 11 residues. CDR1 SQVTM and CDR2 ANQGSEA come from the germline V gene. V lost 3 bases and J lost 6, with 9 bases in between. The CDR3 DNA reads TGCAGCGTTGACCAGGGTCGCGAGCAGTACTTC. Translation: CSVDQGREQYF.

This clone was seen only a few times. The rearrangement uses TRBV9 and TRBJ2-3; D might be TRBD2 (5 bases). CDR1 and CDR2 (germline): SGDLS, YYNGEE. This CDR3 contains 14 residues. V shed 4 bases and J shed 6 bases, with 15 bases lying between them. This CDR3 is CASSPRAGGDTQYF. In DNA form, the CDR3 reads TGTGCCAGCAGCCCTCGGGCCGGCGGGGATACGCAGTATTTT.

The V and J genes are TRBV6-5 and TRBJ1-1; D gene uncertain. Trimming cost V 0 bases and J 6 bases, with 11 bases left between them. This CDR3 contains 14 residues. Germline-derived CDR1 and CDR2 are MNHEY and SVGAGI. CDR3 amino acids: CASSYSPGNPEAFF. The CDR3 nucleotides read TGTGCCAGCAGTTACTCGCCGGGTAATCCTGAAGCTTTCTTT.

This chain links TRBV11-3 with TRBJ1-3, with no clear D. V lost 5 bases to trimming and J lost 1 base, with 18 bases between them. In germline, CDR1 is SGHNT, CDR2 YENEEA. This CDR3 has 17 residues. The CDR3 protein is CASSPVLGKVSGNTIYF. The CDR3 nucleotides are TGTGCCAGCAGCCCGGTCCTAGGGAAGGTTTCTGGAAACACCATATATTTT.

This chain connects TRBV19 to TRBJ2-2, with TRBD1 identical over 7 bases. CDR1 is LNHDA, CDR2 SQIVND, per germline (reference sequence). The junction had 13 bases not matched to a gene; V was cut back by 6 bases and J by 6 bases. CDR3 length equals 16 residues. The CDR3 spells CASRTPRTGDAGELFF. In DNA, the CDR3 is TGTGCCAGTAGGACCCCTCGAACAGGGGACGCCGGGGAGCTGTTTTTT.

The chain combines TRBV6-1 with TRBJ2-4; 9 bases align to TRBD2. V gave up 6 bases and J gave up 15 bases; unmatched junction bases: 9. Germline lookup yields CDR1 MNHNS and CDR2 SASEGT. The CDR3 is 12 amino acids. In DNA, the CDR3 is TGTGCCAGCAGACTGACTAGCGGAGGAGCGTACTTC. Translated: CASRLTSGGAYF.

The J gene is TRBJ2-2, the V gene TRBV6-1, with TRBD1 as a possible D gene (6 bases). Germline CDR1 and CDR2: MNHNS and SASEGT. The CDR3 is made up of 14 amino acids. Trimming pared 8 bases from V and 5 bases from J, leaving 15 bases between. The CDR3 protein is CASAGTSLTGELFF. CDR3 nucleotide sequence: TGTGCCAGCGCCGGGACAAGCCTAACCGGGGAGCTGTTTTTT.

CDR3 sequence: CASSLQRGPVETQYF. Here the CDR3 DNA reads TGTGCCAGCAGCCTCCAGAGGGGTCCTGTCGAGACCCAGTACTTC. The chain couples TRBV7-8 to TRBJ2-5; D is possibly TRBD1 or TRBD2 (5 bases each). Trimming took off 5 bases at V and 5 bases at J, with 18 bases between the two ends. This CDR3 region has 15 residues. The germline V gene encodes CDR1 SGHVS and CDR2 FQNEAQ.